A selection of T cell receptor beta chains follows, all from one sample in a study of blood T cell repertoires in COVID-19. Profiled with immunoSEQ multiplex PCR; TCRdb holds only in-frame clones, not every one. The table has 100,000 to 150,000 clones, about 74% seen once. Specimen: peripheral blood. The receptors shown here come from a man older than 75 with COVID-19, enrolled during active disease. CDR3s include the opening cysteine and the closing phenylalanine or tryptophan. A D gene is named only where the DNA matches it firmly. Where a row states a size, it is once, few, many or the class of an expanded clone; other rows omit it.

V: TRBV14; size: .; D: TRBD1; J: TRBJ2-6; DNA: TGTGCCAGCAGGACAGGGGGCTCTGGGGCCAACGTCCTGACTTTC; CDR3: CASRTGGSGANVLTF
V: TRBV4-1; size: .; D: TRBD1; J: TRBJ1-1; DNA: TGCGCCAGCAGCCGGACAGGGTACACTGAAGCTTTCTTT; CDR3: CASSRTGYTEAFF
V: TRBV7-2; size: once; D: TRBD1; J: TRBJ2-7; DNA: TGTGCCAGCAGCGGGACAAGGGGGCTCTACGAGCAGTACTTC; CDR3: CASSGTRGLYEQYF
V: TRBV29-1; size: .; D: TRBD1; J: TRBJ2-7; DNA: TGCAGCGTGGACTGGGGCAGGGGGCAGGCTTACGAGCAGTACTTC; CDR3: CSVDWGRGQAYEQYF
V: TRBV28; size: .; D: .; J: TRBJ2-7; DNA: TGTGCCAGCAGTTTTTATTCGGGGGTCGCCTACGAGCAGTACTTC; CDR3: CASSFYSGVAYEQYF
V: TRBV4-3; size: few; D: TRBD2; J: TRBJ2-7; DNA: TGCGCCAGCAGCCAAGAAGGGACTAGCGGGACCGCTAGAACCTACGAGCAGTACTTC; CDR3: CASSQEGTSGTARTYEQYF
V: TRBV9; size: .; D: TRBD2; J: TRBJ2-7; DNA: TGTGCCAGCAGCACCGACCAGTGGGGACTAGCGGGGCTCTACGAGCAGTACTTC; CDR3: CASSTDQWGLAGLYEQYF
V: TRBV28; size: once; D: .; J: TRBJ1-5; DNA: TGTGCCATTCGGACCCCTGCGGGAAGGGACGAGGGCAATCAGCCCCAGCATTTT; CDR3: CAIRTPAGRDEGNQPQHF
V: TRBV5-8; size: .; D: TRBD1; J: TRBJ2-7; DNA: TGTGCCAGCAGCTTCTCAAACCGGGACAGGACTTTCTACGAGCAGTACTTC; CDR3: CASSFSNRDRTFYEQYF
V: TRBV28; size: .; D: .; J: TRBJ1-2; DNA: TGTGCCAGCACCCCAGGGAACGCGGCTAACTATGGCTACACCTTC; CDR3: CASTPGNAANYGYTF
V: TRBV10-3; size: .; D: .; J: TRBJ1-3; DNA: TGTGCCATCACGAGCTCTGGAAACACCATATATTTT; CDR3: CAITSSGNTIYF
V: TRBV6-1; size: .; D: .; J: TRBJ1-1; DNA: TGTGCCAGCAGTGAACGACACACGAACACTGAAGCTTTCTTT; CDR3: CASSERHTNTEAFF
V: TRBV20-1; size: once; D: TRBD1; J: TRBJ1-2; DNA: TGCAGTGCTAGTGAAACCGGCTCATGGGACAGGCCCTATGGCTACACCTTC; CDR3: CSASETGSWDRPYGYTF
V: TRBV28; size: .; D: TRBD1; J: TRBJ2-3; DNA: TGTGCCAGCAGATGGACAGGGACAGATACGCAGTATTTT; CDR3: CASRWTGTDTQYF
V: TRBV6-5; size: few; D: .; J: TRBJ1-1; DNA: TGTGCCAGCAGAAGTCCCTCGGTGACTGAAGCTTTCTTT; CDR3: CASRSPSVTEAFF
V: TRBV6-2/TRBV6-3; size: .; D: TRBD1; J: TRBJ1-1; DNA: TGTGCCAGCAGCCCAGGGACAGTCGTAGCTTTCTTT; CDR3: CASSPGTVVAFF
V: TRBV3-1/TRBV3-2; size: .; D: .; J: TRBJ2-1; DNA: TGTGCCAGCAGCCTTAACAATGAGCAGTTCTTC; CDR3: CASSLNNEQFF
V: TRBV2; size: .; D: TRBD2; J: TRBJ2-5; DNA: TGTGCCAGCAGTTTAGAGCGGGATATGGAGACCCAGTACTTC; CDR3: CASSLERDMETQYF
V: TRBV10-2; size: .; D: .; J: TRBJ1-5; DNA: TGCGCCAGCGGAGACCAGTGGGGCAATCAGCCCCAGCATTTT; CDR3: CASGDQWGNQPQHF
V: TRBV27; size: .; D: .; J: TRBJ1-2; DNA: TGTGCCAGCAGTCATTTGCCCCCATCATCGGGTTCCTATGGCTACACCTTC; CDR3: CASSHLPPSSGSYGYTF
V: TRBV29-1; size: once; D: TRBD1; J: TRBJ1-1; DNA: TGCAGCGTGGGTGAGGGGGCCTCCTCTGAAGCTTTCTTT; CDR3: CSVGEGASSEAFF
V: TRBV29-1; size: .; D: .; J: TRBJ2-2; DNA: TGCAGCGTTGCCCGACTAGAGAAGAACACCGGGGAGCTGTTTTTT; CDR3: CSVARLEKNTGELFF
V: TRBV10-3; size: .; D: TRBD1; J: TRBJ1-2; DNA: TGTGCCATCACTGGGACAGGGGATGGCTACACCTTC; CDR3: CAITGTGDGYTF
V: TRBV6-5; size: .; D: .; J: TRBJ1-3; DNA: TGTGCCAGCAGTTACTCAGGGGTGCGTCCCGGAAACACCATATATTTT; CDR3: CASSYSGVRPGNTIYF
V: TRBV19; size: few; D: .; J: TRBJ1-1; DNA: TGTGCCAGTAGGAGGGGCCGGACAGTGAACACTGAAGCTTTCTTT; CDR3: CASRRGRTVNTEAFF
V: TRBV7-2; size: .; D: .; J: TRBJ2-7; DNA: TGTGCCAGCAGCCCCCGGGGGATAGGACTAACGTACGAGCAGTACTTC; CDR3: CASSPRGIGLTYEQYF
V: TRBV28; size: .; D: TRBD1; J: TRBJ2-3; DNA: TGTGCCAGCAGTATGACAGGGTGGGGCACAGATACGCAGTATTTT; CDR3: CASSMTGWGTDTQYF
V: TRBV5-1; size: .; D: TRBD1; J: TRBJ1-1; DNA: TGCGCCAGCAGCGGCCGAGGGGGCTTGGCCACTGAAGCTTTCTTT; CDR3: CASSGRGGLATEAFF
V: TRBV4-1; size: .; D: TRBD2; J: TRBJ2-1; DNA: TGCGCCAGCAGCCACCCGGGACTAGCGCGCCGGGTTTCCTACAATGAGCAGTTCTTC; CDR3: CASSHPGLARRVSYNEQFF
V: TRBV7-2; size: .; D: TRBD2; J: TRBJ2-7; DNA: TGTGCCAGCAGCTTAGTTCACACTAGCGGGAGGGGGGAGCAGTACTTC; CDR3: CASSLVHTSGRGEQYF
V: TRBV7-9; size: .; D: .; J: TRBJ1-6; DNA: TGTGCCAGCAGCTTCCTAGTAGCTTCACCCCTCCACTTT; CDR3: CASSFLVASPLHF
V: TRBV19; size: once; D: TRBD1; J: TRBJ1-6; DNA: TGTGCCACCAAAACACAGGGGGCGGATTCACCCCTCCACTTT; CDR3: CATKTQGADSPLHF